This T cell receptor (beta chain) was recorded in a study of blood T cell repertoires in COVID-19. Across the study: Acute and convalescent COVID-19 samples came from the United States, Italy and Spain. The analysed material was cDNA or gDNA that came from T cells, B-cell-depleted T cells, or PBMCs.

As processed by the authors: It was from reference gene primer amplification that nucleated cell counts were estimated. Produced via immunoSEQ multiplex PCR; TCRdb's table is partial and in-frame only. That table is the source of V, J and clone size, and D and trimming were worked out from the DNA. In the table there are over 85,000 clones, 65% to 90% of which are singletons. The ends lost 3 bases at V and 1 base at J; junction bases unmatched: 6. The CDR3 length is 16 residues. Germline assignment: CDR1 MNHEY and CDR2 SVGEGT. The sample comprised peripheral blood. The chain employs TRBV6-2 or TRBV6-3 and TRBJ1-5; 7 positions agree with TRBD1. This receptor was identified in a man in his sixties with acute or convalescent COVID-19. CDR3 sequence: CASSYRQGLSNQPQHF. The CDR3 region has the DNA TGTGCCAGCAGTTATAGACAGGGCTTAAGCAATCAGCCCCAGCATTTT.